These T cell receptor beta chains were read from a single sample in a study of cytomegalovirus exposure and HLA in healthy donors. Using immunoSEQ multiplex PCR, the repertoire was profiled, and TCRdb retains in-frame clones only, with some absent. The repertoire has some 110,000 clones, around 74% of them found once; the top ten carry roughly 8.6%. The sample was PBMCs. The receptors stem from a woman between 35 and 50 years old in good health and CMV-seropositive. Both conserved end residues are part of each CDR3. Each record gives: V gene, CDR3 protein.

TRBV11-2	CASSWASGGAGFEQFF
TRBV5-4	CASSLVGLAGGGEQFF
TRBV6-4	CASTPGEGSYGYTF
TRBV2	CASMTLADTQYF
TRBV5-6	CASSLYREPYGYTF
TRBV5-1	CASSVQTSGNGETQYF
TRBV18	CASSEGRTGGAEQYF
TRBV19	CASSMGYESYEQYF
TRBV4-2	CASSQVGLTDTQYF
TRBV7-9	CASSWGTGPSPQHF
TRBV5-5	CASSHVQGADNQPQHF
TRBV7-6	CASSLADRDLNTEAFF
TRBV11-3	CASSLYGEETQYF
TRBV5-1	CASSFISGEAAYNEQFF
TRBV11-2	CASSLVVRQRTYEQYF
TRBV7-7	CASSLFSTGRGGNNEQFF
TRBV9	CASSFPWRGGTEAFF
TRBV18	CASSQEQGPSGNTIYF
TRBV9	CASSARTGGIAGELFF
TRBV5-4	CASSRRTGSSGNTIYF
TRBV18	CASSPAPRHGYTF
TRBV18	CASSYSGTYNEQFF
TRBV9	CASSVGQGPSSYNEQFF
TRBV7-9	CASSTRDRGLSTEAFF
TRBV2	CASRVTGTNSYEQYF
TRBV5-1	CASSLGDTQWTQYF
TRBV15	CATSRGAGYEQYF
TRBV6-5	CASSYLPGGGDEQYF
TRBV9	CASSERLDRGVTPLHF
TRBV11-2	CASSYGLAGGRNEQFF
TRBV5-1	CASSTRTGPFAQYF
TRBV10-2	CASSDENRGSYNEQFF
TRBV6-6	CASSYGQGRLTDTQYF
TRBV6-1	CASSDPGTYGYTF
TRBV2	CASSDGYTGELFF